In this sample, the clone carrying this T cell receptor beta chain turned up many times. The entry originates in a study of neurological immune-mediated disorders. cDNA was made by 5'RACE with 10-nucleotide random UMIs. TCRdb reprocessed the 5' RACE reads via MiXCR and lists one record per CDR3 protein. Of 50,000 to 55,000 distinct CDR3 sequences in the sample, around 4% were seen once. The CDR3 has 15 amino acids. Trimming removed 3 bases from V and 1 base from J, with 14 bases in between. CDR1 is DFQATT and CDR2 is SNEGSKA in the germline V gene (reference sequence). Unsorted libraries were derived from 2 million PBMCs stored at -80 C.

The receptor was isolated from a man in his 60s with multiple sclerosis. What was sequenced was PBMCs. The rearrangement joins TRBV20-1 to TRBJ2-3, with no clear D. CDR3: CSASSGQLGTDTQYF. In DNA, the CDR3 is TGCAGTGCTAGTTCTGGCCAGCTGGGCACAGATACGCAGTATTTT.